This entry features one TCR beta chain sequence. The trim removed 6 bases at V and 0 bases at J, leaving 7 bases unmatched. The germline CDR1 and CDR2 sequences are MNHEY and SVGEGT. This CDR3 spans 15 amino acids. The sample comes from a study of blood T cell repertoires in COVID-19. Study-level background: Acute and convalescent COVID-19 samples came from the United States, Italy and Spain.

Per the original methods: It was from reference gene primer amplification that nucleated cell counts were estimated. Measured with immunoSEQ multiplex PCR; TCRdb has only the in-frame clones, and not every one. Clonal size and the V and J genes are those of that table, whereas D and trimming came from the DNA. The table records some 120,000 clones, roughly 84% of them present only once. The genes are TRBV6-2 or TRBV6-3 and TRBJ2-7, with 8 nucleotides matching TRBD1. Sequences were obtained from peripheral blood. The TCR sequence derives from a woman in her thirties who had recovered from COVID-19. The DNA of the CDR3 is TGTGCCAGCAGCCCTGGGACAGGAAGCTCCTACGAGCAGTACTTC. As protein: CASSPGTGSSYEQYF.